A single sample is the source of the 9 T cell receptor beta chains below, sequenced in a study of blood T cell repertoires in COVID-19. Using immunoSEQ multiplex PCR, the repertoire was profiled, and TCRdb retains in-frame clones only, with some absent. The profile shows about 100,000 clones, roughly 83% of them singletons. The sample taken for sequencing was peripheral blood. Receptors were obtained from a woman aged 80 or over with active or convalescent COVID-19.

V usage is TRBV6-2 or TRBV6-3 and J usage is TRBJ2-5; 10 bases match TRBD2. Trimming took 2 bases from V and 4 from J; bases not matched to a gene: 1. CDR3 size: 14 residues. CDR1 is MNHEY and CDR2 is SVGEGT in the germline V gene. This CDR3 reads CASSYVAGGETQYF. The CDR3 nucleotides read TGTGCCAGCAGTTACGTAGCGGGAGGAGAGACCCAGTACTTC.

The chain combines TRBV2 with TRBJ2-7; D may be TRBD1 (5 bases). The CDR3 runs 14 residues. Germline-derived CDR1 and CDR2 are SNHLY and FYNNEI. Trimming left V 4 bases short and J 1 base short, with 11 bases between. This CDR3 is CASSVQGGSYEQYF. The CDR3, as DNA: TGTGCCAGCAGTGTTCAGGGTGGGTCCTACGAGCAGTACTTC.

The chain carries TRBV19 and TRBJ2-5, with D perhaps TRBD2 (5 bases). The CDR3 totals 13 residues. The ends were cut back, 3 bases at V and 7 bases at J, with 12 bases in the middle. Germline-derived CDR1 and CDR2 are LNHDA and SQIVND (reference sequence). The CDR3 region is CASSIGVSGTQYF. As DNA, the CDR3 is TGTGCCAGTAGTATCGGGGTTTCGGGGACCCAGTACTTC.

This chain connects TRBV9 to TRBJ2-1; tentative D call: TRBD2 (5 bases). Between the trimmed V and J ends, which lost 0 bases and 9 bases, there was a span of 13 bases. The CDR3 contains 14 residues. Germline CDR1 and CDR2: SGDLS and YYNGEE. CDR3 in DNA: TGTGCCAGCAGCGTAGAATCACTAGTAGGTGAGCAGTTCTTC. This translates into CASSVESLVGEQFF.

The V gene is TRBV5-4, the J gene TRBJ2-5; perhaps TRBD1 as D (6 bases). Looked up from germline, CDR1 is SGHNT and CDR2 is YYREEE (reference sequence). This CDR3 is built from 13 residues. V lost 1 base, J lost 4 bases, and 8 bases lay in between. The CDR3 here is CASSLKGGETQYF. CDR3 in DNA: TGTGCCAGCAGCTTGAAAGGGGGAGAGACCCAGTACTTC.

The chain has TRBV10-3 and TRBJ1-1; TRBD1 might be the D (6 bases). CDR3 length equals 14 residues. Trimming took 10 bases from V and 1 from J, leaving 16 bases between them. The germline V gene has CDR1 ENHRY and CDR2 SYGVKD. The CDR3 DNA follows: TGTGCCACCTACCCAGAGACAGGGAACACTGAAGCTTTCTTT. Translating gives CATYPETGNTEAFF.

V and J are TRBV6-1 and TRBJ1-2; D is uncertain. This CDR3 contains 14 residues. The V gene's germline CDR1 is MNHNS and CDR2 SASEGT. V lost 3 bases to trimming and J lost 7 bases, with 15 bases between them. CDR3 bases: TGTGCCAGCAGTGACGGTGGCGGAATTGGTGGCTACACCTTC. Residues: CASSDGGGIGGYTF.

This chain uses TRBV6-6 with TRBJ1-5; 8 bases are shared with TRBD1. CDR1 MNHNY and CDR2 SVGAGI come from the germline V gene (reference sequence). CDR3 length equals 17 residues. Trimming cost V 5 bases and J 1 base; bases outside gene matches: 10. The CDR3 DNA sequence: TGTGCCAGCAGTCAATCCCCGACAGGGGCCAGCAATCAGCCCCAGCATTTT. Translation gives CASSQSPTGASNQPQHF.

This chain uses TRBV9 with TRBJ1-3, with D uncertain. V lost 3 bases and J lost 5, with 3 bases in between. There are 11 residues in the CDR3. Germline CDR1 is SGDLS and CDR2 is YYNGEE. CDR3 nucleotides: TGTGCCAGCAGCGACAGAAACACCATATATTTT. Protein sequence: CASSDRNTIYF.